Shown below are 27 T cell receptor beta chains from a single sample sequenced in a study of T-cell reconstitution after alpha-beta-depleted transplantation in children. Preparation of the TCRbeta library used unique molecular identifiers. TCRdb reprocessed the PCR reads with MiXCR, giving one entry per CDR3 protein. The sample includes about 200,000 distinct CDR3 sequences, 6.6% seen only once; the top ten take less than 7%. Source: PBMCs, taken before TCRalphabeta/CD19-depleted stem cell transplant. Receptor source: a boy between 2 and 15 years old with acute lymphoblastic leukemia, due to receive a stem cell transplant.

The rearrangement uses TRBV7-9 and TRBJ2-4; 9 nucleotides align to TRBD2. There are 15 residues in the CDR3. CDR1 is SEHNR and CDR2 is FQNEAQ in the germline V gene (reference sequence). J lost 1 base, V lost 3 bases, and 1 base had no gene match. The CDR3 sequence is CASSLAGGAKNIQYF. The CDR3 coding sequence is TGTGCCAGCAGCTTGGCGGGAGGGGCCAAAAACATTCAGTACTTC.

In its sample, this clonotype was seen many times. V usage is TRBV29-1 and J usage is TRBJ1-3; perhaps TRBD1 as D (5 bases). V lost 4 bases and J lost 3, with 16 bases in between. This CDR3 contains 15 residues. The germline V gene has CDR1 SQVTM and CDR2 ANQGSEA. CDR3 sequence reads: CSVVGPGFGGNTIYF. The CDR3 coding sequence is TGCAGCGTTGTCGGGCCAGGGTTTGGTGGAAACACCATATATTTT.

CDR3 loop: CSVPLAPSSYEQYF. The CDR3, as DNA: TGCAGTGTTCCCCTTGCCCCAAGCTCCTACGAGCAGTACTTC. The chain carries TRBV20-1 and TRBJ2-7; the D is unclear. V lost 7 bases to trimming and J lost 0 bases, with 16 bases between them. This CDR3 contains 14 residues. Per germline, CDR1 DFQATT and CDR2 SNEGSKA (reference sequence).

This clonotype was found many times. The V call is TRBV4-2, the J call TRBJ2-2; D is unresolved. The germline gives CDR1 LGHNA, CDR2 YNFKEQ. The CDR3 consists of 16 residues. Trimming took off 0 bases at V and 1 base at J, with 9 bases between the two ends. This CDR3 is CASSQDLLGNTGELFF. CDR3 in DNA: TGTGCCAGCAGCCAAGATTTATTAGGGAACACCGGGGAGCTGTTTTTT.

There are many counts of this clonotype. The chain joins TRBV7-9 to TRBJ2-7; D unresolved. Trimming shortened V by 5 bases and J by 3 bases, and 11 bases separated the two germline ends. The CDR3 spans 13 residues. Germline V lookup: CDR1 SEHNR, CDR2 FQNEAQ (reference sequence). In nucleotides, the CDR3 is TGTGCCAGCAGCCTCAGTAGTGACTACGAGCAGTACTTC. Its protein is CASSLSSDYEQYF.

This clonotype was observed a few times. The chain recombines TRBV28 with TRBJ1-1, with D unresolved. The V end lost 8 bases, the J end lost 4 bases, and 14 bases lay between the germline ends. The CDR3 consists of 13 residues. The germline V gene encodes CDR1 MDHEN and CDR2 SYDVKM. This chain's CDR3 is CASGQGTGTEAFF. In DNA, the CDR3 is TGTGCCAGCGGGCAAGGAACGGGCACTGAAGCTTTCTTT. The full variable domain, completed using reference TRBV28 and TRBJ1-1, is DVKVTQSSRYLVKRTGEKVFLECVQDMDHENMFWYRQDPGLGLRLIYFSYDVKMKEKGDIPEGYSVSREKKERFSLILESASTNQTSMYLCASGQGTGTEAFFGQGTRLTVV.

Many counts were recorded for this clonotype. V gene TRBV2 combines with J gene TRBJ2-1; D gene ambiguous. Trimming cost V 6 bases and J 5 bases, with 5 bases left between them. The germline gives CDR1 SNHLY, CDR2 FYNNEI. The CDR3 has 11 residues. CDR3 amino acids: CASRLHNEQFF. CDR3 nucleotides: TGTGCCAGCAGACTACACAATGAGCAGTTCTTC.

This clonotype came up a few times. This chain connects TRBV2 to TRBJ2-7; D unresolved. From germline, CDR1 is SNHLY and CDR2 FYNNEI. Deletions cut 3 bases from V and 3 bases from J, with 3 bases between. The CDR3 contains 11 residues. The CDR3 DNA follows: TGTGCCAGCAGTGACATCTACGAGCAGTACTTC. It codes for CASSDIYEQYF.

Many counts were recorded for this clonotype. J is TRBJ2-1 and V is TRBV6-5; maybe TRBD1 (5 bases). CDR1 is MNHEY, CDR2 SVGAGI, per germline. The CDR3 runs to 14 residues. V was trimmed by 3 bases and J by 9 bases, leaving 15 bases between them. The CDR3 here is CASSYGRGVGEQFF. Here the CDR3 DNA reads TGTGCCAGCAGTTATGGTAGGGGTGTCGGTGAGCAGTTCTTC.

The V and J genes are TRBV27 and TRBJ1-6, with 8 nucleotides matching TRBD1. V gave up 7 bases and J gave up 10 bases; unmatched junction bases: 12. CDR3 length: 15 amino acids. In germline, CDR1 is MNHEY, CDR2 SMNVEV (reference sequence). CDR3 protein: CASKGPGTGGSPLHF. The CDR3 nucleotides are TGTGCCAGCAAAGGCCCCGGGACAGGTGGCTCACCCCTCCACTTT.

This clonotype has just a few counts. The DNA of the CDR3 is TGTGCCAGCAGCCAATCTGCGAACACCGGGGAGCTGTTTTTT. It translates to CASSQSANTGELFF. This chain links TRBV3-1 with TRBJ2-2; D call uncertain. V lost 2 bases and J 0 bases, leaving 4 bases between the germline ends. The CDR3 is made up of 14 amino acids. Germline V lookup: CDR1 LGHDT, CDR2 YNNKEL (reference sequence).

The rearrangement joins TRBV6-5 to TRBJ1-2; maybe TRBD1 (6 bases). The germline gives CDR1 MNHEY, CDR2 SVGAGI. The CDR3 loop spans 15 amino acids. Trimming cost V 0 bases and J 2 bases, with 10 bases left between them. The CDR3 is CASSYSRGQNYGYTF. The CDR3 nucleotides are TGTGCCAGCAGTTACTCGAGAGGACAGAACTATGGCTACACCTTC.

In its sample, this clonotype was seen many times. The gene calls are TRBV5-1 and TRBJ2-7; perhaps TRBD2 as D (6 bases). From germline, CDR1 is SGHRS and CDR2 YFSETQ. V dropped 2 bases and J dropped 1 base, with 10 bases sitting between them. The CDR3 has 14 amino acids. CDR3 nucleotide sequence: TGCGCCAGCAGCTTAAATAGCGGTTCCTACGAGCAGTACTTC. Its protein is CASSLNSGSYEQYF.

Many counts were recorded for this clonotype. The chain recombines TRBV5-6 with TRBJ1-5; D remains ambiguous. CDR1 and CDR2 (germline): SGHDT, YYEEEE. The ends were cut back, 1 base at V and 2 bases at J, with 7 bases in the middle. The CDR3 consists of 14 residues. The CDR3 DNA reads TGTGCCAGCAGCTTGCGCCCGGGCAATCAGCCCCAGCATTTT. It translates to CASSLRPGNQPQHF. Together with reference TRBV5-6 and TRBJ1-5, the CDR3 gives the full variable domain: DAGVTQSPTHLIKTRGQQVTLRCSPKSGHDTVSWYQQALGQGPQFIFQYYEEEERQRGNFPDRFSGHQFPNYSSELNVNALLLGDSALYLCASSLRPGNQPQHFGDGTRLSIL.

The table lists this clonotype with a few counts. The CDR3 region is CASSFSEGGLFF. CDR3 nucleotide sequence: TGTGCCAGCAGCTTCAGTGAGGGTGGTCTGTTCTTC. The chain joins TRBV5-5 to TRBJ2-1; D is perhaps TRBD2 (5 bases). V gave up 2 bases and J gave up 15 bases, with 15 bases separating them. Germline V gene data show CDR1 as SGHKS and CDR2 as YYEKEE (reference sequence). The CDR3 runs to 12 residues.

This clonotype was seen many times. The V gene is TRBV10-3, the J gene TRBJ2-3; D is tentatively TRBD1 or TRBD2 (5 bases each). The germline V gene encodes CDR1 ENHRY and CDR2 SYGVKD. Trimming shortened V by 10 bases and J by 0 bases, and 8 bases separated the two germline ends. The CDR3 runs 12 residues. DNA of the CDR3: TGTGCCAATGGGGACAGCACAGATACGCAGTATTTT. Protein: CANGDSTDTQYF.

The table lists this clonotype with many counts. The chain carries TRBV20-1 and TRBJ2-5, with a weak D call TRBD2 (6 bases). Germline assignment: CDR1 DFQATT and CDR2 SNEGSKA (reference sequence). Deletions cut 2 bases from V and 3 bases from J, with 19 bases between. The CDR3 has 16 residues. CDR3 amino acids: CSARWGRTMTEETQYF. The CDR3 nucleotides read TGCAGTGCTAGATGGGGGAGGACAATGACTGAAGAGACCCAGTACTTC.

The chain employs TRBV6-1 and TRBJ2-2, with 16 positions matching TRBD2. V shed 5 bases and J 6 bases; nucleotides not matched to a gene: 6. Germline CDR1 and CDR2: MNHNS and SASEGT. There are 17 residues in the CDR3. CDR3 bases: TGTGCCAGCAGTCTCGGGACTAGCGGGAGGGGTCCCGGGGAGCTGTTTTTT. Encoded protein: CASSLGTSGRGPGELFF.

This clonotype was recorded many times. The chain links TRBV12-3 or TRBV12-4 to TRBJ1-5, with unresolved D. This CDR3 region has 14 residues. V lost 5 bases and J lost 1, with 9 bases in between. The CDR3 reads CASSIRGSNQPQHF. The CDR3 DNA reads TGTGCCAGCAGTATCAGAGGGAGCAATCAGCCCCAGCATTTT.

The V and J genes are TRBV28 and TRBJ1-4; 7 bases are shared with TRBD1. J lost 4 bases, V lost 3 bases, and 5 bases had no gene match. Germline CDR1 reads MDHEN; CDR2 reads SYDVKM. The CDR3 is made up of 15 amino acids. CDR3: CASSFPGTVNEKLFF. CDR3 DNA sequence: TGTGCCAGCAGTTTTCCCGGGACAGTTAATGAAAAACTGTTTTTT. Looking up the rest from reference TRBV28 and TRBJ1-4 gives the full variable domain: DVKVTQSSRYLVKRTGEKVFLECVQDMDHENMFWYRQDPGLGLRLIYFSYDVKMKEKGDIPEGYSVSREKKERFSLILESASTNQTSMYLCASSFPGTVNEKLFFGSGTQLSVL.

This clonotype has a count of ten or more. This chain connects TRBV12-3 or TRBV12-4 to TRBJ2-7, with D unresolved. The germline V and J ends were trimmed by 5 bases and 3 bases, with 11 bases remaining between them. The CDR3 spans 13 residues. CDR3 in amino acids: CASSPSTGYEQYF. DNA of the CDR3: TGTGCCAGCAGTCCTTCGACTGGCTACGAGCAGTACTTC.

This clonotype was seen at least ten times. V gene TRBV6-1 combines with J gene TRBJ1-3; a possible D gene is TRBD1 (5 bases). The germline V and J ends were trimmed by 7 bases and 2 bases, with 15 bases remaining between them. The germline V gene encodes CDR1 MNHNS and CDR2 SASEGT. The CDR3 covers 15 residues. CDR3 residues: CASIPDTFPGNTIYF. CDR3 bases: TGTGCCAGCATCCCGGACACCTTCCCTGGAAACACCATATATTTT.

This clonotype was seen ten or more times. V is TRBV28 and J is TRBJ1-1; no clear D gene. The CDR3 consists of 15 residues. Germline V gene data show CDR1 as MDHEN and CDR2 as SYDVKM. With 6 bases removed from V and 0 bases from J, the gap between germline ends came to 14 bases. This chain's CDR3 is CASREGRYMNTEAFF. In DNA form, the CDR3 reads TGTGCCAGCAGAGAAGGACGGTACATGAACACTGAAGCTTTCTTT.

This clonotype was counted many times. The rearrangement uses TRBV3-1 and TRBJ2-3; D is uncertain. The CDR3 covers 14 residues. The germline V gene encodes CDR1 LGHDT and CDR2 YNNKEL (reference sequence). Trimming cost V 1 base and J 2 bases, with 7 bases left between them. The CDR3 loop is CASSQGLHTDTQYF. CDR3 sequence (DNA): TGTGCCAGCAGCCAAGGTCTACACACAGATACGCAGTATTTT.

There are many counts of this clonotype. V is TRBV7-9 and J is TRBJ2-2; D is unclear. CDR1 and CDR2 (germline): SEHNR, FQNEAQ (reference sequence). V was clipped by 5 bases and J by 2 bases, with 9 bases between them. This CDR3 contains 14 residues. CDR3: CASSPTDNTGELFF. The CDR3 DNA is TGTGCCAGCAGCCCTACTGACAACACCGGGGAGCTGTTTTTT.

J is TRBJ2-3 and V is TRBV5-1; D is ambiguous. The CDR3 contains 16 residues. The germline V and J ends were trimmed by 6 bases and 0 bases, with 17 bases remaining between them. CDR1 SGHRS and CDR2 YFSETQ come from the germline V gene. The CDR3 nucleotides read TGCGCCAGCAAATCCTTACCCGGGTCTAGCACAGATACGCAGTATTTT. It encodes CASKSLPGSSTDTQYF.

The chain combines TRBV5-1 with TRBJ1-1, with D possibly TRBD1 on 5 matching bases. The ends were cut back, 0 bases at V and 5 bases at J, with 11 bases in the middle. Germline CDR1 SGHRS, CDR2 YFSETQ. The CDR3 consists of 14 residues. CDR3 coding DNA: TGCGCCAGCAGCTTGGGGGTGGGGGATACTGAAGCTTTCTTT. Residues: CASSLGVGDTEAFF.